This note documents a single T cell receptor beta chain sequence. From germline, CDR1 is LNHDA and CDR2 SQIVND (reference sequence). The CDR3 has 16 residues. Trimming shortened V by 7 bases and J by 5 bases, and 21 bases separated the two germline ends. This specimen belongs to a study of T cell responses to AZD1222 COVID-19 vaccine. Generated by immunoSEQ multiplex PCR, the TCRdb table keeps only in-frame clones and is missing some. The sample has under 200,000 clones; roughly nine tenths are singletons. V gene TRBV19 combines with J gene TRBJ1-5; possibly TRBD1 for D (6 bases). This TCR derives from an adult in good health. The input for sequencing was peripheral blood, taken on day 0 of AZD1222 vaccination. The DNA for the CDR3 is TGTGCCAGTACCACACCAGGACTGAGGGGGGATCAGCCCCAGCATTTT. It codes for CASTTPGLRGDQPQHF.